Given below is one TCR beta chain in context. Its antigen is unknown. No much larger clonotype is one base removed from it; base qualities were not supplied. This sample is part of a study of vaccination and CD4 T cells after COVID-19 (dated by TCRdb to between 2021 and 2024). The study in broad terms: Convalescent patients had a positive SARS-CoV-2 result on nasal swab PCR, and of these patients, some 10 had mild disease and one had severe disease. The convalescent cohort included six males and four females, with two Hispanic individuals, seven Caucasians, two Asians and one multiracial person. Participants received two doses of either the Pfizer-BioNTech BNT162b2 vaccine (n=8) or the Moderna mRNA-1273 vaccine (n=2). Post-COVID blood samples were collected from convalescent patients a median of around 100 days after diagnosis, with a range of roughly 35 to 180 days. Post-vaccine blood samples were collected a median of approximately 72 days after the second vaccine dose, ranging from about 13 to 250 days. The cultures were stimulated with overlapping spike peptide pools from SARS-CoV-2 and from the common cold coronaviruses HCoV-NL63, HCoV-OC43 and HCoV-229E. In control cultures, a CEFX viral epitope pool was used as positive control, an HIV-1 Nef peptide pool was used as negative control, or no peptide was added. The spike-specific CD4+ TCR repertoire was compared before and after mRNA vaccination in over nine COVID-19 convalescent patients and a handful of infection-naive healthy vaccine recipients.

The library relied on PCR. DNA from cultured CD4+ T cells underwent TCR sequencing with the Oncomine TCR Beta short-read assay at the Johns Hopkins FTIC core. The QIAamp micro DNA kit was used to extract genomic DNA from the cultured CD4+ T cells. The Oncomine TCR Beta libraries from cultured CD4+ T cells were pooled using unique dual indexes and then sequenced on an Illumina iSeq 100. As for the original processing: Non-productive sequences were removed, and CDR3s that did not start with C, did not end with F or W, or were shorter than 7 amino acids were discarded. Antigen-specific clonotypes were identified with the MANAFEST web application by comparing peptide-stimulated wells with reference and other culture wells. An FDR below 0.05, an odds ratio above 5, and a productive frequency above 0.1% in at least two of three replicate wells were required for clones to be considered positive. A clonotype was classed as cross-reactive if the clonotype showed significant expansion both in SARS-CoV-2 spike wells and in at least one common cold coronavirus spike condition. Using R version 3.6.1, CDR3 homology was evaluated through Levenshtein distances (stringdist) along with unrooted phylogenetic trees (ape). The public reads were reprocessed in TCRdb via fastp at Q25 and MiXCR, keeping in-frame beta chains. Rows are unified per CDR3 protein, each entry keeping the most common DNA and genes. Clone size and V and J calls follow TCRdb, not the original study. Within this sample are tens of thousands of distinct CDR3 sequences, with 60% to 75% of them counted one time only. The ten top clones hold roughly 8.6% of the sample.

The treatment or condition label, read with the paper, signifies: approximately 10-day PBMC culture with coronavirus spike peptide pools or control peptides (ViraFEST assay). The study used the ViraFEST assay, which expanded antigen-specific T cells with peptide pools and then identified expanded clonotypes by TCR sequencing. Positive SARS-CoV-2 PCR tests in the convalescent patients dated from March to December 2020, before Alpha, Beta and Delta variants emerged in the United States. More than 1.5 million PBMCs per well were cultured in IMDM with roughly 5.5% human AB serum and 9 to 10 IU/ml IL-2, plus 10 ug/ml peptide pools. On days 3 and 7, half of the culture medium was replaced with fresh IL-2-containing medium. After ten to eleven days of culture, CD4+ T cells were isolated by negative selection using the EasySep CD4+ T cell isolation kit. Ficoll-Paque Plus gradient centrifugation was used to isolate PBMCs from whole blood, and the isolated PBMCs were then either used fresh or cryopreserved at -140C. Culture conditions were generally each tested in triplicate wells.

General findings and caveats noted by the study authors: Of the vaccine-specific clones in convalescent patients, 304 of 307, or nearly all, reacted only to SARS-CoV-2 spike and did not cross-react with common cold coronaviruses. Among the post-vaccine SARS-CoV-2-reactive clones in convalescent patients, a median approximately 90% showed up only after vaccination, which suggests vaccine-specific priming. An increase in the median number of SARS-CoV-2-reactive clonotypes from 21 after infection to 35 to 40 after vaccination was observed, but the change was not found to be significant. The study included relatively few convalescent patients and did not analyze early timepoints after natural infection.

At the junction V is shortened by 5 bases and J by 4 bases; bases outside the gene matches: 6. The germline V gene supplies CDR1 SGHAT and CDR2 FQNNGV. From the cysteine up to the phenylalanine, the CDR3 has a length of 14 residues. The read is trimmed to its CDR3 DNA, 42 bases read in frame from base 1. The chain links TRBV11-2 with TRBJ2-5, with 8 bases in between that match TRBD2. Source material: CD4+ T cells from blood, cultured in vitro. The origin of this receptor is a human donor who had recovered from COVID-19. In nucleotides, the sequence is TGTGCCAGCAGCCCAAGGACTAGCATAGAGACCCAGTACTTC. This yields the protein CASSPRTSIETQYF.